The 13 T cell receptor beta chains below all came from one sample that was sequenced in a study of OX40 agonist ivuxolimab in advanced cancers. Some clones are missing from TCRdb's copy, which holds only in-frame ones; the method was immunoSEQ multiplex PCR. This table holds 65,000 to 95,000 clones, about 95% found once. The input for sequencing was CD4+ or CD8+ T cells sorted from blood, taken in a trial of the OX40 agonist ivuxolimab. These receptors came from an adult with an advanced solid tumor such as melanoma, head and neck, liver or kidney cancer.

This chain joins TRBV5-1 and TRBJ2-7; D might be TRBD2 (6 bases). Per the germline V gene, CDR1 is SGHRS and CDR2 is YFSETQ. This CDR3 has 14 amino acids. The V end lost 0 bases, the J end lost 0 bases, and 7 bases lay between the germline ends. CDR3 in amino acids: CASSLDGSSYEQYF. The CDR3 DNA is TGCGCCAGCAGCTTGGACGGGAGCTCCTACGAGCAGTACTTC.

This clone was recorded only once. The V and J genes are TRBV4-3 and TRBJ2-7, with D possibly being TRBD2 (6 bases). The CDR3 has 16 amino acids. CDR1 LGHNA and CDR2 YSLEER come from the germline V gene. V dropped 1 base and J dropped 7 bases, with 20 bases sitting between them. The CDR3 region has the DNA TGCGCCAGCAGCCAAGTGGGAGGAGGGCCCCTTAGGGAGCAGTACTTC. Translated, it gives CASSQVGGGPLREQYF.

The CDR3 region is CASSLGSAYEQYF. The CDR3 bases are TGTGCCAGCAGCTTAGGTTCGGCCTACGAGCAGTACTTC. The V gene is TRBV7-6, the J gene TRBJ2-7; D is unclear. V was cut by 1 base and J by 2 bases, with 6 bases left in between. Germline V CDR1 and CDR2: SGHVS, FNYEAQ. The CDR3 contains 13 residues.

J is TRBJ2-7 and V is TRBV6-5; 8 bases agree with TRBD1. CDR3 length: 13 residues. After removal of 5 bases from V and 6 bases from J, the junction contained 6 bases not matched to a gene. Germline V gene sequence: CDR1 MNHEY, CDR2 SVGAGI. Here the CDR3 reads CASSAYRGAEQYF. The CDR3, as DNA: TGTGCCAGCAGTGCATACAGGGGGGCCGAGCAGTACTTC.

V gene TRBV12-5 combines with J gene TRBJ2-3; D is possibly TRBD1 (5 bases). This CDR3 comprises 14 residues. The germline gives CDR1 LGHNT, CDR2 FRNRAP. Trimming stripped 5 bases from V and 3 bases from J, with 12 bases between. The CDR3 DNA reads TGTGCTAGTGGTAACCAGGGTGGGACAGATACGCAGTATTTT. Translation gives CASGNQGGTDTQYF. The full variable domain, with the rest looked up from reference TRBV12-5 and TRBJ2-3, is DARVTQTPRHKVTEMGQEVTMRCQPILGHNTVFWYRQTMMQGLELLAYFRNRAPLDDSGMPKDRFSAEMPDATLATLKIQPSEPRDSAVYFCASGNQGGTDTQYFGPGTRLTVL.

The chain uses TRBV4-2 and TRBJ2-1; TRBD1 matches 8 bases. J lost 8 bases, V lost 1 base, and 4 bases had no gene match. The germline V gene encodes CDR1 LGHNA and CDR2 YNFKEQ. The CDR3 is made up of 14 amino acids. The CDR3 here is CASSQGTGMHEQFF. The CDR3 bases are TGTGCCAGCAGCCAAGGGACAGGGATGCATGAGCAGTTCTTC.

This chain connects TRBV4-1 to TRBJ2-3, with D perhaps TRBD1 (5 bases). The V end lost 3 bases, the J end lost 2 bases, and 12 bases lay between the germline ends. CDR3 size: 15 residues. Germline CDR1 is MGHRA and CDR2 is YSYEKL. The CDR3 reads CASSHQTENTDTQYF. DNA of the CDR3: TGCGCCAGCAGCCACCAGACAGAAAACACAGATACGCAGTATTTT.

The gene calls are TRBV6-5 and TRBJ1-4, with unresolved D. The CDR3 has 14 residues. Germline CDR1 MNHEY, CDR2 SVGAGI. V lost 2 bases and J lost 0, with 4 bases in between. DNA of the CDR3: TGTGCCAGCAGTTACAGCGCAACTAATGAAAAACTGTTTTTT. Translating it yields CASSYSATNEKLFF.

This chain connects TRBV7-2 to TRBJ2-5; 8 nucleotides agree with TRBD2. Trimming at V came to 5 bases and at J to 2 bases, leaving 4 bases not matched to a gene. Germline CDR1 reads SGHTA; CDR2 reads FQGNSA. The length of the CDR3 is 14 residues. The CDR3 region is CASSAGGYQETQYF. Written as DNA, the CDR3 is TGTGCCAGCAGCGCGGGGGGTTATCAAGAGACCCAGTACTTC.

This clone was seen more than once but under ten times. The rearrangement links TRBV4-2 to TRBJ1-6; no clear D. V lost 0 bases and J 7 bases, leaving 10 bases between the germline ends. This CDR3 spans 15 amino acids. Looked up from germline, CDR1 is LGHNA and CDR2 is YNFKEQ. The CDR3 loop reads CASSQDPGSNSPLHF. The CDR3 coding sequence is TGTGCCAGCAGCCAAGATCCGGGATCCAATTCACCCCTCCACTTT.

The chain links TRBV29-1 to TRBJ1-2; 7 bases line up with TRBD1. The CDR3 extends over 14 amino acids. Germline-derived CDR1 and CDR2 are SQVTM and ANQGSEA. Unmatched junction bases numbered 8, after V lost 5 bases and J lost 2 bases. The CDR3 is CSVSETGPNYGYTF. CDR3 DNA: TGCAGCGTTTCGGAGACAGGGCCCAACTATGGCTACACCTTC.

The rearrangement joins TRBV27 to TRBJ2-7, with TRBD2 identical over 9 bases. V lost 2 bases and J lost 0; bases outside the gene matches: 2. This CDR3 is 15 amino acids long. In germline, CDR1 is MNHEY, CDR2 SMNVEV (reference sequence). The CDR3 bases are TGTGCCAGCAGTTTAGGTAGCGGGAGCTCCTACGAGCAGTACTTC. This encodes CASSLGSGSSYEQYF.

The CDR3 loop reads CASSLTHIQKLSYNEQFF. DNA of the CDR3: TGTGCCAGCAGTTTAACCCACATTCAGAAACTCTCCTACAATGAGCAGTTCTTC. The gene calls are TRBV28 and TRBJ2-1; D gene uncertain. Germline CDR1 MDHEN, CDR2 SYDVKM. The germline V and J ends were trimmed by 2 bases and 0 bases, with 17 bases remaining between them. This CDR3 region has 18 residues.